This TCR beta chain came from a study of patients and donors after allogeneic stem cell transplantation. Germline V gene sequence: CDR1 SQVTM, CDR2 ANQGSEA. The CDR3 loop spans 16 amino acids. V was trimmed by 7 bases and J by 6 bases, leaving 24 bases between them. TCRdb independently ran MiXCR on the RT-PCR reads; one entry per CDR3 protein. The sample records hundreds of thousands of distinct CDR3 sequences, approximately 16% being singletons. This clonotype has ten or more counts. The clonotype originates from a human donor who was either an allogeneic HSCT recipient or a stem cell or donor lymphocyte infusion donor (not recorded which). It is not recorded whose cells these are; they may come from a transplant donor. Material: blood, either unsorted or a sorted T cell fraction (not recorded which). The gene calls are TRBV29-1 and TRBJ2-2; a possible D gene is TRBD1 (6 bases). The CDR3 DNA is TGCAGCGCTGCAACCAAGCAGGGGATTATTCCCGGGGAGCTGTTTTTT. Amino acids: CSAATKQGIIPGELFF.